One sample yielded the 11 T cell receptor beta chains listed below, sequenced in a study of sequential checkpoint blockade in melanoma. The data were produced by immunoSEQ multiplex PCR, yet TCRdb's version contains in-frame clones alone and is incomplete. This table has 40,000 or so clones, 84% appearing once. Documented treatment: randomized to nivolumab then ipilimumab (arm A) or the reverse (arm B). The sequencing used CD8+ T cells sorted from blood (inferred from file names), collected from a patient given nivolumab and ipilimumab in sequence. The receptors here all came from a human donor with melanoma.

The chain carries TRBV29-1 and TRBJ1-1; D call uncertain. The V end was cut by 4 bases, the J end by 0 bases, with 9 bases between. CDR3 length: 13 residues. Germline V CDR1 and CDR2: SQVTM, ANQGSEA. The CDR3 coding sequence is TGCAGCGTTGTCCCCCCCTTGAACACTGAAGCTTTCTTT. Amino acid sequence: CSVVPPLNTEAFF.

The chain has TRBV2 and TRBJ2-7; D gene unclear. The CDR3 contains 13 residues. The V gene's germline CDR1 is SNHLY and CDR2 FYNNEI. V was pared by 7 bases and J by 4 bases, with 14 bases between. CDR3 loop: CASTEVGKYEQYF. For the CDR3, the DNA is TGTGCCAGCACCGAAGTGGGCAAGTACGAGCAGTACTTC. The entire variable domain, with the rest obtained from reference TRBV2 and TRBJ2-7, is as follows: EPEVTQTPSHQVTQMGQEVILRCVPISNHLYFYWYRQILGQKVEFLVSFYNNEISEKSEIFDDQFSVERPDGSNFTLKIRSTKLEDSAMYFCASTEVGKYEQYFGPGTRLTVT.

The CDR3 here is CASSLVDRADYEQYF. The CDR3 DNA follows: TGTGCCAGCAGCTTAGTAGACAGGGCGGACTACGAGCAGTACTTC. The chain recombines TRBV7-9 with TRBJ2-7; TRBD1 agrees at 7 bases. V was clipped by 1 base and J by 3 bases; unmatched bases: 6. CDR1 is SEHNR, CDR2 FQNEAQ, per germline (reference sequence). This CDR3 contains 15 residues.

CDR3 nucleotide sequence: TGTGCCAGCAGGGCGGAGAGTGAAAAACTGTTTTTT. Its protein is CASRAESEKLFF. The genes are TRBV7-6 and TRBJ1-4; D remains unclear. CDR1 is SGHVS and CDR2 is FNYEAQ in the germline V gene. Trimming pared 6 bases from V and 7 bases from J, leaving 9 bases between. This CDR3 region has 12 residues.

With respect to this clone: The junction shows a germline mismatch at one end, possibly a read error. The chain joins TRBV27 to TRBJ2-2; D gene ambiguous. Germline values: CDR1 MNHEY, CDR2 SMNVEV (reference sequence). This CDR3 has 15 residues. CDR3 DNA sequence: TGTGCCGGCAGTCCTCTTGGAGTTGGAGCCGGGGAGCTGTTTTTT. Its protein product is CAGSPLGVGAGELFF.

This rearrangement joins TRBV19 to TRBJ2-1; 7 bases are shared with TRBD1. V shed 6 bases, J shed 6 bases, and the junction held 5 bases outside the gene matches. CDR1 is LNHDA and CDR2 is SQIVND in the germline V gene (reference sequence). This CDR3 comprises 13 residues. The CDR3 sequence: CASRTGTTNEQFF. CDR3 coding DNA: TGTGCCAGTAGGACAGGGACAACCAATGAGCAGTTCTTC.

V and J are TRBV6-6 and TRBJ2-7; D is possibly TRBD2 (6 bases). Germline V gene sequence: CDR1 MNHNY, CDR2 SVGAGI (reference sequence). The CDR3 consists of 12 residues. Deletions cut 7 bases from V and 6 bases from J, with 13 bases between. This CDR3 reads CASTSGTVEQYF. The CDR3 bases are TGTGCCAGCACCTCAGGGACTGTCGAGCAGTACTTC.

The rearrangement links TRBV9 to TRBJ1-1; TRBD1 is a possible D gene (6 bases). The CDR3 length is 15 residues. The V end lost 0 bases, the J end lost 3 bases, and 12 bases lay between the germline ends. Germline CDR1 SGDLS, CDR2 YYNGEE. The CDR3 protein is CASSVEGGVDTEAFF. In DNA form, the CDR3 reads TGTGCCAGCAGCGTAGAAGGGGGAGTCGACACTGAAGCTTTCTTT.

This chain uses TRBV27 with TRBJ2-5, with D hard to call. The end of the DNA fits TRBJ2-7 better, so the J call may be wrong. Germline V gives CDR1 MNHEY, CDR2 SMNVEV (reference sequence). The length of the CDR3 is 13 residues. This CDR3 reads CASSLSRSYEQYF. CDR3 coding DNA: TGTGCCAGCAGTTTATCGCGGTCCTACGAGCAGTACTTC.

V gene TRBV11-2 combines with J gene TRBJ2-7; D uncertain. CDR3 length equals 13 residues. CDR1 is SGHAT and CDR2 is FQNNGV in the germline V gene. V was clipped by 5 bases and J by 3 bases, with 11 bases between them. As DNA, the CDR3 is TGTGCCAGCAGCCTCTATACTGTCTACGAGCAGTACTTC. This encodes CASSLYTVYEQYF.

The V gene is TRBV6-5, the J gene TRBJ2-1, with 7 bases lining up with TRBD2. Trimming at V came to 2 bases and at J to 0 bases, leaving 1 base not matched to a gene. Germline lookup yields CDR1 MNHEY and CDR2 SVGAGI. This CDR3 contains 15 residues. CDR3 protein: CASSYGGSSYNEQFF. The CDR3 DNA is TGTGCCAGCAGTTACGGCGGGAGCTCCTACAATGAGCAGTTCTTC.